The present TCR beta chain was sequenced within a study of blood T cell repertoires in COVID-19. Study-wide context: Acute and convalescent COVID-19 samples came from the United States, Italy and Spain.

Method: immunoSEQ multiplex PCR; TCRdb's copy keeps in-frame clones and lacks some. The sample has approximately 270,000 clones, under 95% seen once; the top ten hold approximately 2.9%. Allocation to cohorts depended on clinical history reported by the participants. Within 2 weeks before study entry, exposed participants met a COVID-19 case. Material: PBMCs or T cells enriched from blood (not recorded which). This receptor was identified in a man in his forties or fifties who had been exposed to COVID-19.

CDR3 coding DNA: TGTGCCAGCAGCCAGATACAGGGGACCACCGGGGAGCTGTTTTTT. Amino acids: CASSQIQGTTGELFF. The V and J genes are TRBV13 and TRBJ2-2, with 7 bases lining up with TRBD1. Germline lookup yields CDR1 PRHDT and CDR2 FYEKMQ (reference sequence). J lost 4 bases, V lost 5 bases, and 7 bases had no gene match. This CDR3 has 15 amino acids. The entire variable domain, with the rest obtained from reference TRBV13 and TRBJ2-2, is as follows: AAGVIQSPRHLIKEKRETATLKCYPIPRHDTVYWYQQGPGQDPQFLISFYEKMQSDKGSIPDRFSAQQFSDYHSELNMSSLELGDSALYFCASSQIQGTTGELFFGEGSRLTVL.